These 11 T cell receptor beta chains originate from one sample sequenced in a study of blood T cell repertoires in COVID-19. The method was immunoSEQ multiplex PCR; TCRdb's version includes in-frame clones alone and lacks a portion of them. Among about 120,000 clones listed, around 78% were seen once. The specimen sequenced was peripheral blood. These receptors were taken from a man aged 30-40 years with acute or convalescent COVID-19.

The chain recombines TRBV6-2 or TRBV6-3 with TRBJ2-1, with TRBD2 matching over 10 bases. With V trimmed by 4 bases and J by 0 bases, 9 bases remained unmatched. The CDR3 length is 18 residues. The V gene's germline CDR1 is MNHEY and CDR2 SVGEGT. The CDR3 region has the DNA TGTGCCAGCAGTTCAAACCTAGCGGGGGATAGCTCCTACAATGAGCAGTTCTTC. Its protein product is CASSSNLAGDSSYNEQFF.

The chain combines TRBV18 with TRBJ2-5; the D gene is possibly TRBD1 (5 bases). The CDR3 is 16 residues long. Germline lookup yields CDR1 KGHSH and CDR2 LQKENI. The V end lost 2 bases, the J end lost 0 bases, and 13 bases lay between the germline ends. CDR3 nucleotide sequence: TGTGCCAGCTCACCAGCCCAGGGATGGTACCAAGAGACCCAGTACTTC. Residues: CASSPAQGWYQETQYF.

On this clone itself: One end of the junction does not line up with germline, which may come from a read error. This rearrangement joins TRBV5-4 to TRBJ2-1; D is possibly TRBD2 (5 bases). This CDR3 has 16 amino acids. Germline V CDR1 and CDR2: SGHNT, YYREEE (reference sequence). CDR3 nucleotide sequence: TGTGCCAGCACCTTGGGTACGGGAAGCTCCTACAATGAGCAGTTCTTC. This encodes CASTLGTGSSYNEQFF.

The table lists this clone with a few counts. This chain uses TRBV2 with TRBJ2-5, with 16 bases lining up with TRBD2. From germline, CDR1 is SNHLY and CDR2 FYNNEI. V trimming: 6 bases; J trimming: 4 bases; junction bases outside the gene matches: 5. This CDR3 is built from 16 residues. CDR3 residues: CASSPGLAGGRETQYF. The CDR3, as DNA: TGTGCCAGCAGCCCGGGACTAGCGGGAGGGCGAGAGACCCAGTACTTC. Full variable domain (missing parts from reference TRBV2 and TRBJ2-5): EPEVTQTPSHQVTQMGQEVILRCVPISNHLYFYWYRQILGQKVEFLVSFYNNEISEKSEIFDDQFSVERPDGSNFTLKIRSTKLEDSAMYFCASSPGLAGGRETQYFGPGTRLLVL.

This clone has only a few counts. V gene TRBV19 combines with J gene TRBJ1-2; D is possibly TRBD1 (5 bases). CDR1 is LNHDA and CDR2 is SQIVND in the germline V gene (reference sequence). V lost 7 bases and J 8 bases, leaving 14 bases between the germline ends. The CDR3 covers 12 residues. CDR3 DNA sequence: TGTGCCAGTACGCAGGGAAGTTACGGCTACACCTTC. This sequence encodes CASTQGSYGYTF. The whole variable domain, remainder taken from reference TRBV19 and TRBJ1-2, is DGGITQSPKYLFRKEGQNVTLSCEQNLNHDAMYWYRQDPGQGLRLIYYSQIVNDFQKGDIAEGYSVSREKKESFPLTVTSAQKNPTAFYLCASTQGSYGYTFGSGTRLTVV.

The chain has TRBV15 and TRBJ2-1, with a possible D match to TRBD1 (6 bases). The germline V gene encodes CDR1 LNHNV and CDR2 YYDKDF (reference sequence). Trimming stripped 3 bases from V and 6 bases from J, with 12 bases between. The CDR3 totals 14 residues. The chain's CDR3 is CATSSLTGFNEQFF. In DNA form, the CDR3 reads TGTGCCACCAGCAGTCTAACAGGGTTCAATGAGCAGTTCTTC. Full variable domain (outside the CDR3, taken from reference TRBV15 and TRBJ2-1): DAMVIQNPRYQVTQFGKPVTLSCSQTLNHNVMYWYQQKSSQAPKLLFHYYDKDFNNEADTPDNFQSRRPNTSFCFLDIRSPGLGDTAMYLCATSSLTGFNEQFFGPGTRLTVL.

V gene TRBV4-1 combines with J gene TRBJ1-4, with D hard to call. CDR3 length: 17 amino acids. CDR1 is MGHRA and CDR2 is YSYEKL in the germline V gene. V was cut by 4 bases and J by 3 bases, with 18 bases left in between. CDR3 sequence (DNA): TGCGCCAGCAGCCCCCTTGGGCGGGATGGAGCTAATGAAAAACTGTTTTTT. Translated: CASSPLGRDGANEKLFF.

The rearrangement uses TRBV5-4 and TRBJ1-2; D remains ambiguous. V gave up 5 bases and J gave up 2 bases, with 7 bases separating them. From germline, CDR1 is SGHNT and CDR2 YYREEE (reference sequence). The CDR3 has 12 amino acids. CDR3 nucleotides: TGTGCCAGCAGTCTCGAGAACTATGGCTACACCTTC. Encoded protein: CASSLENYGYTF.

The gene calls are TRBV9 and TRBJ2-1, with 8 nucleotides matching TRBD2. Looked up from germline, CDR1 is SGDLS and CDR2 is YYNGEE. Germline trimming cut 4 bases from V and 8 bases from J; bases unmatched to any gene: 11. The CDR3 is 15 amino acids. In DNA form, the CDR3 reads TGTGCCAGCAGCCCTCTAGCGGGTGAGGGCTATGAGCAGTTCTTC. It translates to CASSPLAGEGYEQFF.

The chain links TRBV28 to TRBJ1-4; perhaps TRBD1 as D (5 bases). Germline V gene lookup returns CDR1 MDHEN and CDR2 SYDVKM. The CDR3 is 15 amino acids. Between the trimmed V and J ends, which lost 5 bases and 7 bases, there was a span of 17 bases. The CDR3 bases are TGTGCCAGCAGTCCACCGGTGGGGGGTATTGAAAAACTGTTTTTT. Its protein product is CASSPPVGGIEKLFF.

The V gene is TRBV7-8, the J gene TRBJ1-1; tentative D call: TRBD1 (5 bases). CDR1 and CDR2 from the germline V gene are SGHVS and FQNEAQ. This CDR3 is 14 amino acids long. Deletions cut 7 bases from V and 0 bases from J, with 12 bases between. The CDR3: CASTLDTLNTEAFF. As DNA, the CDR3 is TGTGCCAGCACCCTGGACACCCTGAACACTGAAGCTTTCTTT.